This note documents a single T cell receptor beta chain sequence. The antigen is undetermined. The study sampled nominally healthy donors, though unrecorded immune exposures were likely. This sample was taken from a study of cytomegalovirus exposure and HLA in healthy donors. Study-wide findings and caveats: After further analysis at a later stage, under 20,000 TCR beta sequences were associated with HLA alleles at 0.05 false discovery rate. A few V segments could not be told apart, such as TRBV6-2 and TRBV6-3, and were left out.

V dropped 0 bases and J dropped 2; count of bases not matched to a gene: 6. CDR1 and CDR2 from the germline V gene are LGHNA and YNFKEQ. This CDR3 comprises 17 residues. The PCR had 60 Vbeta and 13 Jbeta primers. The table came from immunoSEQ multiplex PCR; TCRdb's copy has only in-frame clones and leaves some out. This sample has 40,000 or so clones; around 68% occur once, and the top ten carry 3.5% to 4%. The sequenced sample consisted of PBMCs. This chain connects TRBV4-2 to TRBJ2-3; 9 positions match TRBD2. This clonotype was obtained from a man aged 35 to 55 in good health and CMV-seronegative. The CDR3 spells CASSQEMTSGTTDTQYF. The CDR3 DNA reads TGTGCCAGCAGCCAAGAGATGACTAGCGGAACCACAGATACGCAGTATTTT.